These T cell receptor beta chains were read from a single sample in a study of cytomegalovirus exposure and HLA in healthy donors. Produced via immunoSEQ multiplex PCR; TCRdb's table is partial and in-frame only. Of about 120,000 clones listed, around 75% are singletons. Sequencing used PBMCs. The receptors shown here come from a woman aged 45-59 years in good health and CMV-seronegative. The CDR3 runs from the conserved cysteine through the conserved F or W. Each record gives: clone size, D gene, J gene, V gene, CDR3 DNA, CDR3 protein. The D gene is left open where the match is weak. Size is omitted from some rows. Given values are once, few, many or a class for expanded clones.

abundance: .
d_gene: .
j_gene: TRBJ2-7
v_gene: TRBV7-9
CDR3nt: TGTGCCAGCAGCTTAAGCCTCACCTACGAGCAGTACTTC
CDR3aa: CASSLSLTYEQYF

abundance: .
d_gene: .
j_gene: TRBJ1-3
v_gene: TRBV28
CDR3nt: TGTGCCAGCAGTTTACCCTTAACAGGACGGGCTCCTTCTGGAAACACCATATATTTT
CDR3aa: CASSLPLTGRAPSGNTIYF

abundance: .
d_gene: .
j_gene: TRBJ2-7
v_gene: TRBV7-3
CDR3nt: TGTGCCAGCAGCTTAATCATAGACGAGCAGTACTTC
CDR3aa: CASSLIIDEQYF

abundance: .
d_gene: .
j_gene: TRBJ1-1
v_gene: TRBV4-3
CDR3nt: TGCGCCAGCAGCCAAGAGCCTCGGACAGTCATGAACACTGAAGCTTTCTTT
CDR3aa: CASSQEPRTVMNTEAFF

abundance: .
d_gene: .
j_gene: TRBJ1-2
v_gene: TRBV6-5
CDR3nt: TGTGCCAGCAGCCTAGACGGACTAGCTAACTATGGCTACACCTTC
CDR3aa: CASSLDGLANYGYTF

abundance: .
d_gene: TRBD2
j_gene: TRBJ2-7
v_gene: TRBV4-3
CDR3nt: TGCGCCAGCAGCCAGGTCTCTAGGGCGGGAGTCAACGAGCAGTACTTC
CDR3aa: CASSQVSRAGVNEQYF

abundance: .
d_gene: .
j_gene: TRBJ2-7
v_gene: TRBV27
CDR3nt: TGTGCCAGCAGTTCCCTCGACAGGCGATCCTACGAGCAGTACTTC
CDR3aa: CASSSLDRRSYEQYF

abundance: .
d_gene: .
j_gene: TRBJ1-1
v_gene: TRBV18
CDR3nt: TGTGCCAGCTCACCAGGGCCGACCCAGAACACTGAAGCTTTCTTT
CDR3aa: CASSPGPTQNTEAFF

abundance: .
d_gene: TRBD1
j_gene: TRBJ2-7
v_gene: TRBV11-2
CDR3nt: TGTGCCAGCAGCTTATTAAGGGACAGAAACTACGAGCAGTACTTC
CDR3aa: CASSLLRDRNYEQYF

abundance: .
d_gene: .
j_gene: TRBJ2-7
v_gene: TRBV11-2
CDR3nt: TGTGCCAGCAGCTTAGACAGGTTATCCTACGAGCAGTACTTC
CDR3aa: CASSLDRLSYEQYF

abundance: few
d_gene: TRBD2
j_gene: TRBJ2-7
v_gene: TRBV27
CDR3nt: TGTGCCAGCAGTTCACCCTCTAGCGGAAGAGGCTACGAGCAGTACTTC
CDR3aa: CASSSPSSGRGYEQYF

abundance: few
d_gene: TRBD1
j_gene: TRBJ2-3
v_gene: TRBV2
CDR3nt: TGTGCCAGCACTTGGGACAGAACAGATACGCAGTATTTT
CDR3aa: CASTWDRTDTQYF

abundance: .
d_gene: .
j_gene: TRBJ1-1
v_gene: TRBV7-9
CDR3nt: TGTGCCAGCAGCTCCCCGACTGAAGCTTTCTTT
CDR3aa: CASSSPTEAFF

abundance: .
d_gene: TRBD2
j_gene: TRBJ2-1
v_gene: TRBV30
CDR3nt: TGTGCCTGGAGTCCTAGCGGGACCTACAATGAGCAGTTCTTC
CDR3aa: CAWSPSGTYNEQFF

abundance: .
d_gene: .
j_gene: TRBJ2-7
v_gene: TRBV27
CDR3nt: TGTGCCAGCAGGCTGGGGGGGCCCTGGGACGAGCAGTACTTC
CDR3aa: CASRLGGPWDEQYF

abundance: .
d_gene: TRBD2
j_gene: TRBJ2-1
v_gene: TRBV15
CDR3nt: TGTGCCACCAGCAGGACTAGCGGGAACGGTTACAATGAGCAGTTCTTC
CDR3aa: CATSRTSGNGYNEQFF

abundance: .
d_gene: TRBD1
j_gene: TRBJ1-5
v_gene: TRBV4-1
CDR3nt: TGCGCCAGCAGCCCCATCCAGGGGGCGAATCAGCCCCAGCATTTT
CDR3aa: CASSPIQGANQPQHF

abundance: .
d_gene: .
j_gene: TRBJ2-7
v_gene: TRBV11-1
CDR3nt: TGTGCCAGCAGCCATACATCGGGGGAGCAGTACTTC
CDR3aa: CASSHTSGEQYF

abundance: .
d_gene: TRBD1
j_gene: TRBJ1-5
v_gene: TRBV19
CDR3nt: TGTGCCAGTACCGACAGGGCCAATCAGCCCCAGCATTTT
CDR3aa: CASTDRANQPQHF

abundance: .
d_gene: .
j_gene: TRBJ2-3
v_gene: TRBV5-4
CDR3nt: TGTGCCAGCAGCCTAGATAGCGGAAACACAGATACGCAGTATTTT
CDR3aa: CASSLDSGNTDTQYF

abundance: .
d_gene: .
j_gene: TRBJ2-7
v_gene: TRBV2
CDR3nt: TGTGCCAGCAGGAGGGCAGAGCAGTACTTC
CDR3aa: CASRRAEQYF